The rows below give T cell receptor beta chains drawn from one sample of a study of beta chain features in type 1 diabetes. Method: immunoSEQ multiplex PCR; TCRdb's copy keeps in-frame clones and lacks some. This table has 120,000 to 150,000 clones, roughly 53% appearing once. The sample was Tregs from blood. All receptors derive from a man aged 18 to 30 in good health. Both conserved end residues are part of each CDR3. A D gene is named only where the DNA matches it firmly. A row's size may be missing; if present it is once, few, many or a size class.

j_call clone_size v_call d_call cdr3_aa cdr3_nt
TRBJ1-1 few TRBV4-3 - CASSQVEFRAEAFF TGCGCCAGCAGCCAAGTAGAGTTCAGGGCTGAAGCTTTCTTT
TRBJ1-2 - TRBV4-1 - CASSQGRERLNYGYTF TGCGCCAGCAGCCAAGGTCGTGAGCGGCTTAACTATGGCTACACCTTC
TRBJ1-2 - TRBV4-3 TRBD1 CASSQRDRGHSPYYGYTF TGCGCCAGCAGCCAAAGGGACAGGGGGCATTCCCCTTACTATGGCTACACCTTC
TRBJ2-1 - TRBV6-1 - CASNSWRGDEQFF TGTGCCAGCAATTCGTGGAGGGGAGATGAGCAGTTCTTC
TRBJ2-7 - TRBV6-6 - CASSAGGAGYEQYF TGTGCCAGCAGTGCCGGAGGGGCGGGTTACGAGCAGTACTTC
TRBJ1-5 - TRBV7-3 - CASSQSGGNQPQHF TGTGCCAGCAGCCAATCGGGTGGCAATCAGCCCCAGCATTTT
TRBJ2-7 - TRBV6-4 TRBD2 CASSDSASGRTRKYF TGTGCCAGCAGTGACTCGGCTAGCGGGAGGACAAGAAAGTACTTC
TRBJ2-3 - TRBV5-1 TRBD2 CASSSTSGSPTDTQYF TGCGCCAGCAGCTCTACTAGCGGGAGCCCCACAGATACGCAGTATTTT
TRBJ2-7 - TRBV28 - CASSLVSGYQYF TGTGCCAGCAGTTTAGTATCAGGGTATCAGTACTTC
TRBJ2-7 - TRBV7-2 TRBD2 CASSGYGTSGGTYEQYF TGTGCCAGCAGCGGATATGGGACTAGCGGGGGGACCTACGAGCAGTACTTC
TRBJ2-1 few TRBV4-3 - CASSQDLRESSYNEQFF TGCGCCAGCAGCCAAGATCTGCGGGAAAGCTCCTACAATGAGCAGTTCTTC
TRBJ2-4 - TRBV7-9 TRBD1 CASSRQGIRNIQYF TGTGCCAGCAGCCGACAGGGGATTAGGAACATTCAGTACTTC
TRBJ2-3 - TRBV2 - CASSEQGILTDTQYF TGTGCCAGCAGTGAACAGGGGATTTTGACAGATACGCAGTATTTT
TRBJ2-2 few TRBV29-1 - CSVPAEANTGELFF TGCAGCGTTCCCGCGGAAGCGAACACCGGGGAGCTGTTTTTT
TRBJ2-7 - TRBV18 TRBD1 CASSQSGTGSYEQYF TGTGCCAGCTCACAATCCGGGACAGGCTCCTACGAGCAGTACTTC
TRBJ1-1 - TRBV30 - CAWSVRMNTEAFF TGTGCCTGGAGTGTCAGGATGAACACTGAAGCTTTCTTT
TRBJ2-7 - TRBV10-3 - CAITRSGSSYEQYF TGTGCCATCACCCGTAGCGGAAGCTCCTACGAGCAGTACTTC
TRBJ2-7 - TRBV28 TRBD1 CASSWTGAYEQYF TGTGCCAGCAGTTGGACAGGGGCCTACGAGCAGTACTTC
TRBJ1-1 - TRBV5-1 TRBD1 CASSTDRGNTEAFF TGCGCCAGCAGCACAGACAGGGGGAACACTGAAGCTTTCTTT
TRBJ2-5 - TRBV7-2 - CASKPDGLGYQETQYF TGTGCCAGCAAACCGGATGGCCTCGGGTACCAAGAGACCCAGTACTTC
TRBJ1-1 few TRBV7-9 - CASSLVVYGGGTEAFF TGTGCCAGCAGCCTCGTAGTGTATGGGGGCGGCACTGAAGCTTTCTTT
TRBJ2-1 - TRBV5-1 TRBD1 CASRFGAGGHNEQFF TGCGCCAGCAGGTTTGGAGCAGGGGGCCACAATGAGCAGTTCTTC
TRBJ2-1 once TRBV29-1 TRBD2 CSVAASGRWANEQFF TGCAGCGTTGCGGCTAGCGGGCGGTGGGCCAATGAGCAGTTCTTC
TRBJ2-1 - TRBV27 - CASSLRDWYNEQFF TGTGCCAGCAGTCTAAGGGACTGGTACAATGAGCAGTTCTTC
TRBJ2-1 few TRBV11-2 - CASSLLPGGGNEQFF TGTGCCAGCAGCTTACTACCCGGTGGAGGCAATGAGCAGTTCTTC
TRBJ2-1 - TRBV5-1 TRBD2 CASSLDPREDSYNEQFF TGCGCCAGCAGCTTGGATCCCCGGGAGGACTCCTACAATGAGCAGTTCTTC
TRBJ2-1 few TRBV5-4 TRBD1 CASSSGTGDWNEQFF TGTGCCAGCAGCTCCGGGACAGGGGATTGGAATGAGCAGTTCTTC
TRBJ2-2 - TRBV4-3 TRBD2 CASSQVVGGANTGELFF TGCGCCAGCAGCCAAGTGGTGGGAGGGGCGAACACCGGGGAGCTGTTTTTT
TRBJ2-1 - TRBV30 TRBD1 CAWAPAGGSDEQFF TGTGCCTGGGCCCCGGCAGGGGGCTCGGATGAGCAGTTCTTC
TRBJ1-6 - TRBV6-6 - CASSFLRSPLHF TGTGCCAGCAGTTTCCTCCGTTCACCCCTCCACTTT
TRBJ1-1 - TRBV30 - CAWSVGAEAFF TGTGCCTGGAGTGTAGGGGCTGAAGCTTTCTTT
TRBJ2-4 few TRBV28 - CASSPSGAKNIQYF TGTGCCAGCAGCCCGTCCGGGGCCAAAAACATTCAGTACTTC
TRBJ2-3 few TRBV4-2 - CASSQESSPDTQYF TGTGCCAGCAGCCAAGAATCTAGCCCAGATACGCAGTATTTT
TRBJ2-1 few TRBV7-2 - CASSLVASNNEQFF TGTGCCAGCAGCTTAGTAGCGTCGAACAATGAGCAGTTCTTC
TRBJ2-1 few TRBV7-2 TRBD2 CASSLGGGLYNEQFF TGTGCCAGCAGCTTAGGCGGGGGACTTTACAATGAGCAGTTCTTC
TRBJ2-1 - TRBV6-1 TRBD2 CASSEGVVAGARDEQFF TGTGCCAGCAGTGAAGGAGTGGTCGCGGGAGCTAGAGATGAGCAGTTCTTC